The 14 T cell receptor beta chains listed next were all sequenced from one sample in a study of blood T cell repertoires in COVID-19. Assay: immunoSEQ multiplex PCR; the TCRdb copy retains only in-frame clones and omits some. The sample shows under 200,000 clones, about 76% of them seen only once. The sequenced material came from peripheral blood. Receptors were obtained from a woman aged 40 to 50 with COVID-19, enrolled during active disease.

The rearrangement joins TRBV7-9 to TRBJ2-3; TRBD1 might be the D (5 bases). Between the trimmed V and J ends, which lost 3 bases and 4 bases, there was a span of 11 bases. The germline V gene encodes CDR1 SEHNR and CDR2 FQNEAQ (reference sequence). CDR3 length equals 14 residues. CDR3 DNA: TGTGCCAGCAGCTTTACGACAGCCGCAGATACGCAGTATTTT. It translates to CASSFTTAADTQYF.

V is TRBV29-1 and J is TRBJ1-2; TRBD1 matches 7 bases. Germline assignment: CDR1 SQVTM and CDR2 ANQGSEA. After removal of 5 bases from V and 8 bases from J, the junction contained 11 bases not matched to a gene. CDR3 length equals 13 residues. CDR3 region: CSVLLDRTGGYTF. The CDR3 DNA follows: TGCAGCGTTCTTTTGGACAGGACGGGGGGCTACACCTTC.

The J gene is TRBJ1-2, the V gene TRBV14; D might be TRBD1 (6 bases). This CDR3 spans 15 amino acids. Trimming cost V 2 bases and J 5 bases, with 15 bases left between them. Germline-derived CDR1 and CDR2 are SGHDN and FVKESK. The CDR3, as DNA: TGTGCCAGCAGCCAACTGCAAGGGGGAGCTTATGGCTACACCTTC. This sequence encodes CASSQLQGGAYGYTF.

V is TRBV11-3 and J is TRBJ2-1; TRBD1 matches at 7 bases. The J segment lost 7 bases and the V segment lost 1 base, leaving 7 bases of the junction unmatched. CDR3 length: 15 residues. CDR1 SGHNT and CDR2 YENEEA come from the germline V gene. DNA of the CDR3: TGTGCCAGCAGCTTAGTCGGGACAGCCAGAAATGAGCAGTTCTTC. It is translated as CASSLVGTARNEQFF.

The chain has TRBV30 and TRBJ1-6; D ambiguous. The CDR3 is 14 residues long. The V gene's germline CDR1 is GTSNPN and CDR2 SVGIG (reference sequence). The V end was cut by 4 bases, the J end by 10 bases, with 17 bases between. CDR3 protein: CAWTLRWVGSPLHF. Here the CDR3 DNA reads TGTGCCTGGACCCTTAGGTGGGTGGGCTCACCCCTCCACTTT.

This chain joins TRBV10-1 and TRBJ2-3; no clear D gene. Germline V gene lookup returns CDR1 WNHNN and CDR2 SYGVQD (reference sequence). The CDR3 runs to 16 residues. V lost 3 bases, J lost 1 base, and 14 bases lay in between. CDR3 sequence reads: CASSDPGKPRTDTQYF. The CDR3 region has the DNA TGCGCCAGCAGTGATCCTGGTAAGCCCCGCACAGATACGCAGTATTTT.

CDR3 DNA: TGCGCCAGCAGCTTGGCAGTTGAGGCGTCGGGTGAGCAGTTCTTC. Translating gives CASSLAVEASGEQFF. The chain recombines TRBV5-1 with TRBJ2-1; no reliable D call. Looked up from germline, CDR1 is SGHRS and CDR2 is YFSETQ. The CDR3 loop spans 15 amino acids. The V end was cut by 0 bases, the J end by 9 bases, with 16 bases between.

A few counts support this clone. The gene calls are TRBV6-5 and TRBJ1-2; possibly TRBD1 for D (6 bases). The V end was cut by 6 bases, the J end by 4 bases, with 9 bases between. The length of the CDR3 is 12 residues. Germline V CDR1 and CDR2: MNHEY, SVGAGI. In DNA, the CDR3 is TGTGCCAGCAGCCGAGGGGGCTATGGCTACACCTTC. Translation gives CASSRGGYGYTF.

V and J are TRBV2 and TRBJ2-5; no clear D. The CDR3 has 14 residues. Trimming took 5 bases from V and 9 from J, leaving 19 bases between them. Germline CDR1 reads SNHLY; CDR2 reads FYNNEI. CDR3 sequence: CASSRELDSRAQYF. CDR3 DNA: TGTGCCAGCAGTCGAGAGTTAGATTCCCGGGCCCAGTACTTC. The full variable domain, its missing parts supplied by reference TRBV2 and TRBJ2-5, is EPEVTQTPSHQVTQMGQEVILRCVPISNHLYFYWYRQILGQKVEFLVSFYNNEISEKSEIFDDQFSVERPDGSNFTLKIRSTKLEDSAMYFCASSRELDSRAQYFGPGTRLLVL.

This chain connects TRBV7-9 to TRBJ2-5; 9 bases map to TRBD1. Trimming cost V 5 bases and J 3 bases; bases outside gene matches: 16. The CDR3 runs 18 residues. Germline V gene data show CDR1 as SEHNR and CDR2 as FQNEAQ (reference sequence). The CDR3 DNA sequence: TGTGCCAGCAGCCCAGACCGACGACCGGGACAGGGAAAAGAGACCCAGTACTTC. Amino acids: CASSPDRRPGQGKETQYF.

J is TRBJ1-2 and V is TRBV30, with TRBD1 matching 7 bases. V was clipped by 7 bases and J by 3 bases; unmatched bases: 5. Germline loops: CDR1 GTSNPN, CDR2 SVGIG (reference sequence). CDR3 length: 12 amino acids. The CDR3 loop reads CAFPRGYYGYTF. The CDR3 coding sequence is TGTGCCTTCCCCAGGGGGTACTATGGCTACACCTTC.

The chain links TRBV6-2 or TRBV6-3 to TRBJ2-7, with 10 bases matching TRBD1. This CDR3 region has 15 residues. Germline CDR1 reads MNHEY; CDR2 reads SVGEGT. J was trimmed by 3 bases and V by 5 bases; bases with no gene match: 7. CDR3 region: CASSTLGQGVYEQYF. DNA of the CDR3: TGTGCCAGCAGTACCCTCGGACAGGGGGTCTACGAGCAGTACTTC.

J is TRBJ1-1 and V is TRBV2; a weak D match, TRBD1 (6 bases). Germline V gene data show CDR1 as SNHLY and CDR2 as FYNNEI. Trimming took off 6 bases at V and 0 bases at J, with 14 bases between the two ends. The CDR3 totals 15 residues. The CDR3 bases are TGTGCCAGCAGGCTAAGAAGGGGGATGAACACTGAAGCTTTCTTT. Translated, it gives CASRLRRGMNTEAFF.

A single count supports this clone. The chain employs TRBV11-2 and TRBJ2-7; tentatively, D is TRBD1 (7 bases). The CDR3 is 13 amino acids. Germline CDR1 and CDR2: SGHAT and FQNNGV. With 3 bases removed from V and 4 bases from J, the gap between germline ends came to 10 bases. The CDR3 nucleotides are TGTGCCAGCAGCTTCCAGGGGGGTTACGAGCAGTACTTC. Protein sequence: CASSFQGGYEQYF.